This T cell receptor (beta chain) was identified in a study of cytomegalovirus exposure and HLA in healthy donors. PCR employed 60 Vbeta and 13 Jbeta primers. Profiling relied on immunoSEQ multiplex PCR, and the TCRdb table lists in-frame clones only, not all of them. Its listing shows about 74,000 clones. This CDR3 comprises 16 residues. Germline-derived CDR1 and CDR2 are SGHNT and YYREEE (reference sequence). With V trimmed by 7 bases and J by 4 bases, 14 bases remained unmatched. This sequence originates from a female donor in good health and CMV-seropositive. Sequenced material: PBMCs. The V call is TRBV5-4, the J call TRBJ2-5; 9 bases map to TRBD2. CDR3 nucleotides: TGTGCCAGCGCTTATGGGGCGGGAGGGATGGGAGAGACCCAGTACTTC. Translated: CASAYGAGGMGETQYF.